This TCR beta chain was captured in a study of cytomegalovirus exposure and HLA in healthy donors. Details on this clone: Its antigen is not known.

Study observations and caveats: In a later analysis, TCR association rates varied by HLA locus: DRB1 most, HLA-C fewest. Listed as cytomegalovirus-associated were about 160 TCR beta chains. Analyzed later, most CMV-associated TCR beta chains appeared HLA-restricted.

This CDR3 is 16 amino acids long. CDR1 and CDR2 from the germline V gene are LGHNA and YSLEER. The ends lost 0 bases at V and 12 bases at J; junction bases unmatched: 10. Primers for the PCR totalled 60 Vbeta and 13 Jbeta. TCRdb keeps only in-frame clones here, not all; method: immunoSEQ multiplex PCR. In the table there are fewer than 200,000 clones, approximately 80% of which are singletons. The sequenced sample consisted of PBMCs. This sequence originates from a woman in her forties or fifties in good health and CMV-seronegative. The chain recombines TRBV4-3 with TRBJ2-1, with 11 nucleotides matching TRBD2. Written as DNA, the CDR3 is TGCGCCAGCAGCCAAGAGTTAGCGGGAGGGTTGTCGGGGCAGTTCTTC. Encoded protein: CASSQELAGGLSGQFF.